This T cell receptor beta chain is from a study of T cell responses to AZD1222 COVID-19 vaccine. Trimming removed 5 bases from V and 3 bases from J; junction bases left unmatched: 9. This CDR3 is 17 amino acids long. Germline-derived CDR1 and CDR2 are MNHEY and SMNVEV (reference sequence). Sequencing was performed with immunoSEQ multiplex PCR; in TCRdb, only in-frame clones are kept and a portion is missing. The table has 60,000 to 75,000 clones, around 89% seen once. The chain employs TRBV27 and TRBJ2-5, with 13 bases aligning to TRBD2. The sample consisted of peripheral blood, taken 28 days after the second AZD1222 dose. This receptor was identified in an adult who received the AZD1222 COVID-19 vaccine. CDR3 region: CASSRLQTSGRKETQYF. CDR3 coding DNA: TGTGCCAGCAGTAGACTCCAGACTAGCGGGAGGAAAGAGACCCAGTACTTC.